These T cell receptor beta chains were read from a single sample in a study of blood T cell repertoires in COVID-19. Data came from immunoSEQ multiplex PCR; TCRdb stores just in-frame clones and leaves some out. In the table there are around 150,000 clones, around 80% of which are singletons. The source material was peripheral blood. The receptors stem from a woman older than 75 with acute or convalescent COVID-19. The CDR3 runs from the conserved cysteine through the conserved F or W. D genes are given only for firm matches. Some rows mark clone size as missing; the rest say once, few, many or name a class of expanded clone.

size	D	V	J	CDR3	DNA
NA	NA	TRBV4-1	TRBJ2-1	CASSQDSGRLGASGNEQFF	TGCGCCAGCAGCCAAGATTCTGGCAGGTTGGGGGCTTCGGGGAATGAGCAGTTCTTC
NA	TRBD1	TRBV23-1	TRBJ2-1	CASSPRDRHYNEQFF	TGCGCCAGCAGTCCCCGGGACAGGCACTACAATGAGCAGTTCTTC
once	NA	TRBV4-3	TRBJ1-1	CASSHPGSPTEAFF	TGCGCCAGCAGCCACCCAGGTTCACCCACAGAAGCTTTCTTT
once	TRBD2	TRBV5-1	TRBJ2-1	CASSRGLADSSYNEQFF	TGCGCCAGCAGTCGAGGACTAGCGGACAGCTCCTACAATGAGCAGTTCTTC
NA	NA	TRBV7-8	TRBJ1-6	CASSLGGQLTNSPLHF	TGTGCCAGCAGCTTAGGGGGGCAGCTCACTAATTCACCCCTCCACTTT
NA	NA	TRBV30	TRBJ1-2	CAWSEPNYGYTF	TGTGCCTGGAGTGAGCCTAACTATGGCTACACCTTC
NA	TRBD2	TRBV10-3	TRBJ2-1	CAITGGTSGSWAYNEQFF	TGTGCCATCACAGGGGGGACTAGCGGGTCCTGGGCCTACAATGAGCAGTTCTTC
once	NA	TRBV5-1	TRBJ2-1	CASSSIAGTYNEQFF	TGCGCCAGCAGCTCCATCGCGGGGACCTACAATGAGCAGTTCTTC
NA	NA	TRBV19	TRBJ1-5	CASSRSTLGSNQPQHF	TGTGCCAGTAGTCGTTCCACTCTAGGTAGCAATCAGCCCCAGCATTTT
NA	TRBD2	TRBV5-1	TRBJ2-2	CASSLGLAGGTGELFF	TGCGCCAGCAGCTTGGGACTAGCTGGGGGCACCGGGGAGCTGTTTTTT
NA	TRBD2	TRBV7-2	TRBJ2-7	CASSLGGLAGASEQYF	TGTGCCAGCAGCTTAGGGGGACTAGCGGGGGCTAGCGAGCAGTACTTC
NA	NA	TRBV6-6	TRBJ1-5	CASSYETGNQPQHF	TGTGCCAGCAGTTACGAGACAGGTAATCAGCCCCAGCATTTT
NA	NA	TRBV5-1	TRBJ2-2	CASKMTSGDTGELFF	TGCGCCAGCAAAATGACCTCGGGAGACACCGGGGAGCTGTTTTTT
NA	NA	TRBV6-5	TRBJ2-6	CASSYRRLSGANVLTF	TGTGCCAGCAGTTATCGGAGGCTCTCTGGGGCCAACGTCCTGACTTTC
NA	TRBD2	TRBV2	TRBJ2-7	CASSGGLAGVGEQYF	TGTGCCAGCAGTGGAGGACTAGCGGGAGTAGGCGAGCAGTACTTC
NA	NA	TRBV7-2	TRBJ2-1	CASSLFSSLREQFF	TGTGCCAGCAGCTTATTCTCTAGCTTGCGGGAGCAGTTCTTC
few	TRBD1	TRBV7-9	TRBJ1-1	CASSLLPGTVEAFF	TGTGCCAGCAGCTTATTACCCGGGACAGTTGAAGCTTTCTTT
NA	NA	TRBV19	TRBJ1-5	CASSITRNQPQHF	TGTGCCAGTAGTATTACTCGCAATCAGCCCCAGCATTTT
NA	NA	TRBV2	TRBJ2-7	CASSEGQGSSYEQYF	TGTGCCAGCAGTGAAGGGCAGGGGTCCTCCTACGAGCAGTACTTC
NA	TRBD1	TRBV29-1	TRBJ2-5	CSVEEAGQGSETQYF	TGCAGCGTTGAAGAGGCGGGACAGGGGTCAGAGACCCAGTACTTC
NA	TRBD2	TRBV24-1	TRBJ2-1	CATSSSTSGPYNEQFF	TGTGCCACCAGTTCAAGCACTAGCGGACCCTACAATGAGCAGTTCTTC
few	NA	TRBV19	TRBJ2-7	CASSMSASSYEQYF	TGTGCCAGTAGTATGTCCGCGAGCTCCTACGAGCAGTACTTC
NA	NA	TRBV27	TRBJ2-4	CASSGGSSKNIQYF	TGTGCCAGCAGTGGGGGGAGCTCCAAAAACATTCAGTACTTC
NA	NA	TRBV15	TRBJ2-7	CATSRTRPSYEQYF	TGTGCCACCAGCAGAACGCGGCCCTCCTACGAGCAGTACTTC
NA	NA	TRBV12-3/TRBV12-4	TRBJ2-1	CASSSGHYNEQFF	TGTGCCAGCAGCAGTGGACACTACAATGAGCAGTTCTTC
NA	NA	TRBV6-5	TRBJ1-2	CASSYSRIQANYGYTF	TGTGCCAGCAGTTACTCGCGGATTCAAGCTAACTATGGCTACACCTTC
NA	NA	TRBV27	TRBJ1-2	CASSLASGGYGYTF	TGTGCCAGCAGTTTAGCGTCGGGGGGTTATGGCTACACCTTC
NA	TRBD1	TRBV2	TRBJ2-2	CASSTTGAKIGELFF	TGTGCCAGCAGCACGACAGGGGCTAAGATCGGGGAGCTGTTTTTT
NA	NA	TRBV9	TRBJ2-1	CASSPTLSGEQFF	TGTGCCAGCAGCCCAACTTTGAGCGGTGAGCAGTTCTTC
NA	TRBD1	TRBV29-1	TRBJ1-2	CSVRQGLNYGYTF	TGCAGCGTCCGACAGGGACTTAACTATGGCTACACCTTC
few	NA	TRBV7-5	TRBJ1-5	CVRSLVRRARGDQPQHF	TGTGTCAGAAGCTTAGTTCGCAGGGCCCGCGGGGATCAGCCCCAGCATTTT
NA	TRBD2	TRBV11-3	TRBJ2-1	CASSSLYSGRANEQFF	TGTGCCAGCAGCTCCCTCTACAGCGGGAGGGCCAATGAGCAGTTCTTC
NA	TRBD1	TRBV7-9	TRBJ1-2	CASSYGTGNYGYTF	TGTGCCAGCAGCTACGGGACAGGGAACTATGGCTACACCTTC
NA	NA	TRBV19	TRBJ2-2	CASSTQLGNTGELFF	TGTGCCAGCTCGACTCAATTGGGGAACACCGGGGAGCTGTTTTTT
NA	NA	TRBV5-4	TRBJ1-2	CASSWDGGPVNYGYTF	TGTGCCAGCAGCTGGGACGGGGGGCCTGTTAACTATGGCTACACCTTC
NA	NA	TRBV6-6	TRBJ1-6	CASSYGLKNSPLHF	TGTGCCAGCAGTTACGGGCTGAAGAATTCACCCCTCCACTTT
NA	NA	TRBV7-9	TRBJ2-7	CASSSPSVYSYEQYF	TGTGCCAGCAGCTCCCCTAGCGTTTACTCCTACGAGCAGTACTTC